The clone carrying this T cell receptor beta chain was seen a few times. Irradiated, violet-dye-labeled stimulator cells, around 200,000 in number, were plated with around 200,000 CFSE-labeled responder cells. The protocol was immunoSEQ multiplex PCR, while the TCRdb copy is restricted to in-frame clones and leaves out a portion. The sample holds 15,000 to 20,000 clones, more than 30% seen once. The data originate from a study of graft-versus-host responses after intestinal transplantation. Study-wide context: Anti-thymocyte globulin induction was given to all recipients, followed by tacrolimus and steroids for two to four years. Points from the study as a whole: Researchers found GvH clones in recipient marrow, and some showed up first in ileum or blood.

This CDR3 spans 16 amino acids. V lost 6 bases, J lost 3 bases, and 20 bases lay in between. From germline, CDR1 is SGHAT and CDR2 FQNNGV. The receptor's source is a human patient who received an intestinal transplant. This sequence joins TRBV11-2 and TRBJ2-5, with D perhaps TRBD1 (7 bases). Here the sequenced sample was alloreactive CD4+ T cells from a mixed lymphocyte reaction culture, taken before intestinal transplant. As to subset: CFSE-low proliferating T cells sorted from roughly 6-day pre-transplant mixed lymphocyte reaction (GvH or HvG direction). The CDR3 is CASRRRSGGGEETQYF. CDR3 nucleotide sequence: TGTGCCAGCAGGCGCCGGAGCGGAGGGGGCGAAGAGACCCAGTACTTC.